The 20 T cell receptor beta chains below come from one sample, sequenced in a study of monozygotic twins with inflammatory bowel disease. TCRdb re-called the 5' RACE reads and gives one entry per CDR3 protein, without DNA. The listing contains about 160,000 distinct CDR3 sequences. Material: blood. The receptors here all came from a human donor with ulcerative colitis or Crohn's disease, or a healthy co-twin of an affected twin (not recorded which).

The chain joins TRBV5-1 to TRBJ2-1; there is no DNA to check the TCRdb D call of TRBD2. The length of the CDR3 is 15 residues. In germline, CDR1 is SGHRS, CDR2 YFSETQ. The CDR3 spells CASNRPGEGYNEQFF.

The CDR3 sequence: CASSYSGPLSYEQYF. The gene calls are TRBV6-2 or TRBV6-3 and TRBJ2-7; TCRdb gives TRBD2 as the D gene, but with no DNA this cannot be confirmed. This CDR3 has 15 amino acids. Germline CDR1 reads MNHEY; CDR2 reads SVGEGT.

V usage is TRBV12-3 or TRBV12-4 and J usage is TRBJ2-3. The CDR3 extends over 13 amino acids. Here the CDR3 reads CASSLAGQDTQYF.

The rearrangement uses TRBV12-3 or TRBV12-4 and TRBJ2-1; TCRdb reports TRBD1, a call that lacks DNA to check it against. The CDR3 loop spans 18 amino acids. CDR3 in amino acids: CASSLGTAGGSFVDEQFF.

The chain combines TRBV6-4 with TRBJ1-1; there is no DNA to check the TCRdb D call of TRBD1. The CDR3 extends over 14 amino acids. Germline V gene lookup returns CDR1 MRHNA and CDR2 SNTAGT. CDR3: CASSGTTGGTEAFF.

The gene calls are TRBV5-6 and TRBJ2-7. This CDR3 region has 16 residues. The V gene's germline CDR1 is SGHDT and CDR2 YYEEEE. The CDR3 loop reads CASSDLTSRTFYEQYF.

CDR3 residues: CGSSHDQGFEKLFF. J is TRBJ1-4 and V is TRBV28; checking the TCRdb D call of TRBD1 is not possible without DNA. CDR1 and CDR2 (germline): MDHEN, SYDVKM. This CDR3 is built from 14 residues.

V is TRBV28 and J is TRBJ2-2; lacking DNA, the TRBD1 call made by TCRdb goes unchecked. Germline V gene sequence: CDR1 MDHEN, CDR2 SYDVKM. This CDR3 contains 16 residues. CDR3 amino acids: CASSLMWDRATGELFF. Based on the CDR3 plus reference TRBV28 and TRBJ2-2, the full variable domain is DVKVTQSSRYLVKRTGEKVFLECVQDMDHENMFWYRQDPGLGLRLIYFSYDVKMKEKGDIPEGYSVSREKKERFSLILESASTNQTSMYLCASSLMWDRATGELFFGEGSRLTVL.

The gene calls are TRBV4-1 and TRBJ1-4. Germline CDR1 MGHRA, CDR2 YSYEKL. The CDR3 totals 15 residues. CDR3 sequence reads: CASSLLGGFSEKLFF.

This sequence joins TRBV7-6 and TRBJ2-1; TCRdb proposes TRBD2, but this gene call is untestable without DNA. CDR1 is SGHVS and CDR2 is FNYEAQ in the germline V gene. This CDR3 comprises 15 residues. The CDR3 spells CASSSSGRARNEQFF.

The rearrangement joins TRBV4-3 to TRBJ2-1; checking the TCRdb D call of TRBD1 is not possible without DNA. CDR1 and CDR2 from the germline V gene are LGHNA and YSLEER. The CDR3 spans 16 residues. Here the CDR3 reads CASSRGDGAPYNEQFF.

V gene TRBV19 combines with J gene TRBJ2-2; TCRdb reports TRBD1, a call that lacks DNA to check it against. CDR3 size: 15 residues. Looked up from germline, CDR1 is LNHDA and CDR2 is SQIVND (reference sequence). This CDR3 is CASSGRDKDTGELFF. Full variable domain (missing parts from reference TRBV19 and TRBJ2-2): DGGITQSPKYLFRKEGQNVTLSCEQNLNHDAMYWYRQDPGQGLRLIYYSQIVNDFQKGDIAEGYSVSREKKESFPLTVTSAQKNPTAFYLCASSGRDKDTGELFFGEGSRLTVL.

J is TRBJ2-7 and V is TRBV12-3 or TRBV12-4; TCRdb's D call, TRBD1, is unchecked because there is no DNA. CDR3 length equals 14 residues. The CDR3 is CASSLGTGAHEQYF.

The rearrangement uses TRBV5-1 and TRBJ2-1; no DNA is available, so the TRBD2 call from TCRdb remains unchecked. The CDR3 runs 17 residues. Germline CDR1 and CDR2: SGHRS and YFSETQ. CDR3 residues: CASSQLTPGPAGNEQFF.

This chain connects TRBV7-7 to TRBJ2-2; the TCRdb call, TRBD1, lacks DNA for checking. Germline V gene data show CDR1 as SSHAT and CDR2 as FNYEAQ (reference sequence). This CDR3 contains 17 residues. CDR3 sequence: CASSPGRQGASTGELFF. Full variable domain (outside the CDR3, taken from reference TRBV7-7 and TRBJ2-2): GAGVSQSPRYKVTKRGQDVTLRCDPISSHATLYWYQQALGQGPEFLTYFNYEAQPDKSGLPSDRFSAERPEGSISTLTIQRTEQRDSAMYRCASSPGRQGASTGELFFGEGSRLTVL.

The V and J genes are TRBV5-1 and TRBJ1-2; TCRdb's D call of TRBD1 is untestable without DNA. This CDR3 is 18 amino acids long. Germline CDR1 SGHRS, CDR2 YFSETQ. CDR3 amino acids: CASSLQGAPAVESYGYTF. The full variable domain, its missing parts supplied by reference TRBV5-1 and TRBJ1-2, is KAGVTQTPRYLIKTRGQQVTLSCSPISGHRSVSWYQQTPGQGLQFLFEYFSETQRNKGNFPGRFSGRQFSNSRSEMNVSTLELGDSALYLCASSLQGAPAVESYGYTFGSGTRLTVV.

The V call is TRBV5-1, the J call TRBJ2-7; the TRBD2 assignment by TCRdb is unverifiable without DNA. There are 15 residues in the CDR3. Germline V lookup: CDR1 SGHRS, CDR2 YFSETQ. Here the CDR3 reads CASSPTSGGPLEQYF.

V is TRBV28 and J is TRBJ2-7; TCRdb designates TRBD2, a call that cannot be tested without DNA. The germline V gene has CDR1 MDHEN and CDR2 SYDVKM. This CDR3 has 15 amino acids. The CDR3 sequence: CASSPIAGSSYEQYF.

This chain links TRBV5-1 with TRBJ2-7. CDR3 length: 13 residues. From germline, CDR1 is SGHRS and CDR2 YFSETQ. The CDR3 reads CASSSRTAYEQYF. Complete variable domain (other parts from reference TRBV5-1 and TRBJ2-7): KAGVTQTPRYLIKTRGQQVTLSCSPISGHRSVSWYQQTPGQGLQFLFEYFSETQRNKGNFPGRFSGRQFSNSRSEMNVSTLELGDSALYLCASSSRTAYEQYFGPGTRLTVT.

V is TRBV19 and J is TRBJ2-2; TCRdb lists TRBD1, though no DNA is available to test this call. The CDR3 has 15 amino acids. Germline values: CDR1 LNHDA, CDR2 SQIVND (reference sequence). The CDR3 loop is CASSIRRVGTGELFF.